This is a list of T cell receptor beta chains from one sample in a study of blood T cell repertoires in COVID-19. The protocol was immunoSEQ multiplex PCR, while the TCRdb copy is restricted to in-frame clones and leaves out a portion. The profile shows over 150,000 clones, approximately 86% of them singletons. Sequenced sample: PBMCs or T cells enriched from blood (not recorded which). These receptors came from a woman aged 25 to 39 who had recovered from COVID-19. CDR3s include the opening cysteine and the closing phenylalanine or tryptophan. D genes are given only for firm matches. Size tells how often a clone was seen (once, few, many) or the class of an expanded clone, and some rows leave it out.

d_gene: TRBD1; abundance: NA; v_gene: TRBV5-6; j_gene: TRBJ2-7; CDR3aa: CASTSYGGQGSYEQYF; CDR3nt: TGTGCCAGCACCTCTTATGGGGGACAGGGCTCCTACGAGCAGTACTTC
d_gene: NA; abundance: once; v_gene: TRBV21-1; j_gene: TRBJ2-4; CDR3aa: CANHEGEVKNIQYF; CDR3nt: TGTGCCAACCACGAGGGAGAGGTCAAAAACATTCAGTACTTC
d_gene: TRBD2; abundance: NA; v_gene: TRBV11-3; j_gene: TRBJ2-1; CDR3aa: CASSLGTSGSIEQFF; CDR3nt: TGTGCCAGCAGCTTAGGGACTAGCGGGAGTATTGAGCAGTTCTTC
d_gene: NA; abundance: NA; v_gene: TRBV9; j_gene: TRBJ2-7; CDR3aa: CASSVEGRGAYEQYF; CDR3nt: TGTGCCAGCAGCGTAGAGGGGAGGGGGGCCTACGAGCAGTACTTC
d_gene: NA; abundance: NA; v_gene: TRBV18; j_gene: TRBJ1-2; CDR3aa: CASSPSMRGSYYGYTF; CDR3nt: TGTGCCAGCTCACCAAGTATGAGGGGGTCATACTATGGCTACACCTTC
d_gene: TRBD1; abundance: NA; v_gene: TRBV5-1; j_gene: TRBJ1-1; CDR3aa: CASTDRVNTEAFF; CDR3nt: TGCGCCAGCACGGACAGGGTGAACACTGAAGCTTTCTTT
d_gene: NA; abundance: NA; v_gene: TRBV5-6; j_gene: TRBJ1-1; CDR3aa: CASILFTGMNTEAFF; CDR3nt: TGTGCCAGCATCCTCTTTACGGGGATGAACACTGAAGCTTTCTTT
d_gene: TRBD2; abundance: NA; v_gene: TRBV24-1; j_gene: TRBJ2-1; CDR3aa: CATSDWGTSFSNEQFF; CDR3nt: TGTGCCACCAGTGATTGGGGGACTAGCTTTTCGAATGAGCAGTTCTTC
d_gene: TRBD1; abundance: NA; v_gene: TRBV24-1; j_gene: TRBJ1-4; CDR3aa: CATSDRGTGGREKLFF; CDR3nt: TGTGCCACCAGTGATCGAGGGACAGGGGGCCGGGAAAAACTGTTTTTT
d_gene: NA; abundance: few; v_gene: TRBV5-6; j_gene: TRBJ1-3; CDR3aa: CASSLLESSGNTIYF; CDR3nt: TGTGCCAGCAGCTTGCTGGAGAGCTCTGGAAACACCATATATTTT
d_gene: NA; abundance: NA; v_gene: TRBV7-3; j_gene: TRBJ1-6; CDR3aa: CASSPRGGDSPLHF; CDR3nt: TGTGCCAGCAGCCCCAGGGGCGGCGATTCACCCCTCCACTTT
d_gene: TRBD2; abundance: NA; v_gene: TRBV5-5; j_gene: TRBJ2-5; CDR3aa: CASSLAGGRRETQYF; CDR3nt: TGTGCCAGCAGCTTGGCGGGGGGGCGTAGGGAGACCCAGTACTTC
d_gene: NA; abundance: NA; v_gene: TRBV6-5; j_gene: TRBJ1-1; CDR3aa: CASSLGGPITFF; CDR3nt: TGTGCCAGCAGTCTCGGGGGGCCAATAACTTTCTTT
d_gene: NA; abundance: NA; v_gene: TRBV12-3/TRBV12-4; j_gene: TRBJ1-4; CDR3aa: CASSFQGGEKLFF; CDR3nt: TGTGCCAGCAGTTTCCAGGGTGGTGAAAAACTGTTTTTT
d_gene: NA; abundance: NA; v_gene: TRBV7-8; j_gene: TRBJ2-3; CDR3aa: CASSTPLPDTQYF; CDR3nt: TGTGCCAGCAGTACGCCACTGCCAGATACGCAGTATTTT
d_gene: TRBD1; abundance: NA; v_gene: TRBV11-3; j_gene: TRBJ2-2; CDR3aa: CASKDRVSGELFF; CDR3nt: TGTGCCAGCAAGGACAGGGTATCCGGGGAGCTGTTTTTT
d_gene: NA; abundance: NA; v_gene: TRBV11-1; j_gene: TRBJ1-1; CDR3aa: CASSRTGNAREAFF; CDR3nt: TGTGCCAGCAGCCGAACAGGGAATGCAAGAGAAGCTTTCTTT
d_gene: NA; abundance: NA; v_gene: TRBV14; j_gene: TRBJ1-5; CDR3aa: CASSQPGAPGGLYSNQPQHF; CDR3nt: TGTGCCAGCAGCCAACCTGGTGCTCCGGGGGGACTTTATAGCAATCAGCCCCAGCATTTT
d_gene: NA; abundance: NA; v_gene: TRBV7-8; j_gene: TRBJ2-7; CDR3aa: CASSLARRLGDEQYF; CDR3nt: TGTGCCAGCAGCTTAGCGCGCCGACTAGGCGACGAGCAGTACTTC
d_gene: NA; abundance: once; v_gene: TRBV12-3/TRBV12-4; j_gene: TRBJ2-2; CDR3aa: CASSKTPVGELFF; CDR3nt: TGTGCCAGCAGTAAAACCCCGGTCGGGGAGCTGTTTTTT
d_gene: NA; abundance: NA; v_gene: TRBV4-3; j_gene: TRBJ1-2; CDR3aa: CASSRVITGNYGYTF; CDR3nt: TGCGCCAGCAGCCGCGTTATTACAGGGAACTATGGCTACACCTTC
d_gene: NA; abundance: NA; v_gene: TRBV19; j_gene: TRBJ1-1; CDR3aa: CASSTPEGFGNTEAFF; CDR3nt: TGTGCCAGTAGTACGCCCGAGGGATTTGGGAACACTGAAGCTTTCTTT
d_gene: NA; abundance: NA; v_gene: TRBV4-3; j_gene: TRBJ2-7; CDR3aa: CASSQDSGRSYEQYF; CDR3nt: TGCGCCAGCAGCCAAGATTCAGGGCGATCCTACGAGCAGTACTTC